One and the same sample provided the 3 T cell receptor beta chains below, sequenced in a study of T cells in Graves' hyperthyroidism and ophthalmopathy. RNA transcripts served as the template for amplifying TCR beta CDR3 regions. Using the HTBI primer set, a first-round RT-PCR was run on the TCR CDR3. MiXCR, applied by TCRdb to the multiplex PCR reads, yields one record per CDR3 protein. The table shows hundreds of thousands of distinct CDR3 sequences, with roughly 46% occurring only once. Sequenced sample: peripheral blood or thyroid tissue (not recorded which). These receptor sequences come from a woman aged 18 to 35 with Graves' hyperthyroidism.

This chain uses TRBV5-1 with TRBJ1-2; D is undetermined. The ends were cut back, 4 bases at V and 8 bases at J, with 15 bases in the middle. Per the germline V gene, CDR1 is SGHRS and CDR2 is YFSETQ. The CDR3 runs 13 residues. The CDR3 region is CASSPDVMAGYTF. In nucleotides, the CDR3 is TGCGCCAGCAGCCCGGACGTCATGGCCGGCTACACCTTC.

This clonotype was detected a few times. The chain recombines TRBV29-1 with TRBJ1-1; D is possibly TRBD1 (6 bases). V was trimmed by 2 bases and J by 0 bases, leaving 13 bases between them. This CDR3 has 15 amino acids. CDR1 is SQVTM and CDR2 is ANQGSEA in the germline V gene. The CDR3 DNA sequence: TGCAGCGTTGAAATGGAGGGGGGGCTGAACACTGAAGCTTTCTTT. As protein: CSVEMEGGLNTEAFF.

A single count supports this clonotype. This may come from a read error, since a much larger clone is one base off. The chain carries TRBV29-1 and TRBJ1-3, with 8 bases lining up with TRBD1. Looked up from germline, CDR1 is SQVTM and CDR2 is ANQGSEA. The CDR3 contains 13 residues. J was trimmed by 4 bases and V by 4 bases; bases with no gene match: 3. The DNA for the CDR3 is TGCAGCGTTGGACAGGGGTACGGAAACACCATATATTTT. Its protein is CSVGQGYGNTIYF.